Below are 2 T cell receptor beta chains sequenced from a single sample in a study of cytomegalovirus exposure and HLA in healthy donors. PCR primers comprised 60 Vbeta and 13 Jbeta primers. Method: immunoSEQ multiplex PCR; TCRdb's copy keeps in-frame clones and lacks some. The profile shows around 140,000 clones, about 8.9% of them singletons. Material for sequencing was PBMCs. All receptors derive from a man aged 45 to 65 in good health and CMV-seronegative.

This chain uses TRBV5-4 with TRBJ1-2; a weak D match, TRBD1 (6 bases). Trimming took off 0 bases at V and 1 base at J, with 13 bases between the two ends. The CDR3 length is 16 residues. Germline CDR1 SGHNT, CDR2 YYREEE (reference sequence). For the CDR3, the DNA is TGTGCCAGCAGCTTGGGTGCCCCGACAGGTAACTATGGCTACACCTTC. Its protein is CASSLGAPTGNYGYTF.

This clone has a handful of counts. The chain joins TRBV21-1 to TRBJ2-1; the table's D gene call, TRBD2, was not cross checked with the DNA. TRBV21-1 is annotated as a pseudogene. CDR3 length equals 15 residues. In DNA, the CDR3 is TGTGCCAGCAGGGGGGGACCCCAAATCAACAATGAGCAGTTCTTC. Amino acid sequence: CASRGGPQINNEQFF.